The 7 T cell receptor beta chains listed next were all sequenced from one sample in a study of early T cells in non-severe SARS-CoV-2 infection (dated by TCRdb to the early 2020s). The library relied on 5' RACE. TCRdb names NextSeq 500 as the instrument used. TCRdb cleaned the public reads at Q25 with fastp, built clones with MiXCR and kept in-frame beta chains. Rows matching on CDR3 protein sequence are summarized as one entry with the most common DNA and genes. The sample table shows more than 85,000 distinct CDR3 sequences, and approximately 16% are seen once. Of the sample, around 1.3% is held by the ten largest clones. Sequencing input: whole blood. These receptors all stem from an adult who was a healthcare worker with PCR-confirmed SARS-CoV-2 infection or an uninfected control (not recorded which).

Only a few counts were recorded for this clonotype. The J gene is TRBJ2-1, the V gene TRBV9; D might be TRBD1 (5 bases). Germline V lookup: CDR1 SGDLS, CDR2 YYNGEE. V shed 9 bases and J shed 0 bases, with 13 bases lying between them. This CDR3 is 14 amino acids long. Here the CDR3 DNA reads TGTGCCACGACAGACCCGAGCTCCTACAATGAGCAGTTCTTC. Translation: CATTDPSSYNEQFF.

The CDR3 loop is CASSQGFGRFNSPLHF. As DNA, the CDR3 is TGCGCCAGCAGCCAAGGGTTCGGCAGGTTCAATTCACCCCTCCACTTT. This chain joins TRBV4-3 and TRBJ1-6; D call uncertain. The CDR3 runs to 16 residues. Germline CDR1 is LGHNA and CDR2 is YSLEER. V was cut by 1 base and J by 7 bases, with 14 bases left in between.

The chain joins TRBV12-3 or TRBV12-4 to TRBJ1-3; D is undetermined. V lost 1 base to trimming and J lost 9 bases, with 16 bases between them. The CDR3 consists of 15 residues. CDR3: CASSLVSRGRGTIYF. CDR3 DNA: TGTGCCAGCAGTTTAGTTTCACGAGGACGAGGCACCATATATTTT.

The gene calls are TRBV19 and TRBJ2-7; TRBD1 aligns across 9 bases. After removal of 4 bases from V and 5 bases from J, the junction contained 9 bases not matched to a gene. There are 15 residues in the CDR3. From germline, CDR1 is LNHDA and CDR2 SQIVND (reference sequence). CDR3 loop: CASSTDRGDLNEQYF. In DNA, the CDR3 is TGTGCCAGTAGTACCGACAGGGGGGACTTGAACGAGCAGTACTTC.

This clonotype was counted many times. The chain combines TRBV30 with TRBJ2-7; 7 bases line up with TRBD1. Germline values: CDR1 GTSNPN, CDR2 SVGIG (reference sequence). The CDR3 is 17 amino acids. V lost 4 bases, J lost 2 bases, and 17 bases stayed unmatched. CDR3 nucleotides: TGTGCCTGGAAAGAGAATAGCCCCCTGACAGGGCCCTACGAGCAGTACTTC. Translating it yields CAWKENSPLTGPYEQYF.

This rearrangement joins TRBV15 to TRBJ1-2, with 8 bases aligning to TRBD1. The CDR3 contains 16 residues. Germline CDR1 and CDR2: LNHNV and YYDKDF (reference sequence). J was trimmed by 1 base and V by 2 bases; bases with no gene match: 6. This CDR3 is CATSRHRTGLNYGYTF. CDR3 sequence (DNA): TGTGCCACCAGCAGACACCGGACAGGGCTTAACTATGGCTACACCTTC.

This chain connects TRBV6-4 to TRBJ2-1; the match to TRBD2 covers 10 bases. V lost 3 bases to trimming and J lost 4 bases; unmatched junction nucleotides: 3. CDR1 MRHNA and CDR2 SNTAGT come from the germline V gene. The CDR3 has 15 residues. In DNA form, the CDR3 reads TGTGCCAGCAGTGATGGAGCGGGAGGGTACAATGAGCAGTTCTTC. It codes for CASSDGAGGYNEQFF.